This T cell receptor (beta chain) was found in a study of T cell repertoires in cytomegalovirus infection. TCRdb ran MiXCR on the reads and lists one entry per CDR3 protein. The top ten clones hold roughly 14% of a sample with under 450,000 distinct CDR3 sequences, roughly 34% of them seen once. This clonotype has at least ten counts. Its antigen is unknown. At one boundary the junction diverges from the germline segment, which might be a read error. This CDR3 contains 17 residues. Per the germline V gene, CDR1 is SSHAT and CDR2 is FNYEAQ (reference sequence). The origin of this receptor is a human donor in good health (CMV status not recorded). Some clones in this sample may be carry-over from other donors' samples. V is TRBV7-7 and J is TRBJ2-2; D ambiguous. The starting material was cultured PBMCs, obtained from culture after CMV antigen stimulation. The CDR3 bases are TGTGCTAGCAGCTTAGCAACCCTATCCCAGAAAACCGGGGAGCTGTTTTTT. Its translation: CASSLATLSQKTGELFF.